A selection of T cell receptor beta chains follows, all from one sample in a study of lymphopenia after photon versus proton radiotherapy. Method: immunoSEQ multiplex PCR; TCRdb's copy keeps in-frame clones and lacks some. Of 25,000 to 30,000 clones listed, about 87% are singletons. This material consisted of peripheral blood, taken from a patient treated with proton-based radiotherapy. The receptors here all came from a woman aged 55-75 years with cholangiocarcinoma. Some clones in this sample may be carry-over from other donors' samples. Each CDR3 is given with its conserved first and last residue. Fields, in order: V gene, CDR3 length, J gene, CDR3 protein.

V: TRBV15
length: 13
J: TRBJ2-1
CDR3: CATSRPSPGEQFF

V: TRBV6-6
length: 16
J: TRBJ2-7
CDR3: CASSPSTGEGAYEQYF

V: TRBV9
length: 17
J: TRBJ2-1
CDR3: CASSATIAGGLYNEQFF

V: TRBV5-1
length: 15
J: TRBJ1-4
CDR3: CASTPHSELPGELFF

V: TRBV19
length: 15
J: TRBJ1-2
CDR3: CASSIRTGSAGGYTF

V: TRBV7-2
length: 16
J: TRBJ2-1
CDR3: CASSPQREGGGNEQFF

V: TRBV14
length: 15
J: TRBJ2-7
CDR3: CASSHGGPGSYEQYF

V: TRBV18
length: 14
J: TRBJ2-3
CDR3: CASSRRDGGDTQYF

V: TRBV5-1
length: 15
J: TRBJ2-1
CDR3: CASSLTGWRINEQFF

V: TRBV5-1
length: 16
J: TRBJ2-2
CDR3: CASSSLGSANTGELFF

V: TRBV18
length: 14
J: TRBJ1-5
CDR3: CASSPQGNNQPQHF

V: TRBV6-5
length: 13
J: TRBJ1-1
CDR3: CASTRQGNTEAFF

V: TRBV30
length: 15
J: TRBJ1-6
CDR3: CAWGPVSSYNSPLHF

V: TRBV7-7
length: 13
J: TRBJ2-3
CDR3: CASSAERGRTQYF

V: TRBV11-1
length: 16
J: TRBJ2-1
CDR3: CASSSLGALIYNEQFF

V: TRBV7-3
length: 15
J: TRBJ2-7
CDR3: CASSLTSGGTYEQYF

V: TRBV30
length: 13
J: TRBJ1-1
CDR3: CAWSLSGNAEAFF

V: TRBV5-1
length: 14
J: TRBJ2-2
CDR3: CASSIAANTGELFF

V: TRBV5-1
length: 16
J: TRBJ1-6
CDR3: CASSLSQVGFNSPLHF

V: TRBV6-1
length: 16
J: TRBJ1-5
CDR3: CASSGGQGQFNQPQHF

V: TRBV7-6
length: 16
J: TRBJ2-1
CDR3: CASSFTSGGAGGEQFF

V: TRBV29-1
length: 14
J: TRBJ1-2
CDR3: CSVELGVFNYGYTF

V: TRBV25-1
length: 14
J: TRBJ1-5
CDR3: CASGPEYSNQPQHF

V: TRBV7-3
length: 13
J: TRBJ1-1
CDR3: CASSSGGPTEAFF

V: TRBV30
length: 17
J: TRBJ2-1
CDR3: CAWKGLAGGSPYNEQFF

V: TRBV30
length: 13
J: TRBJ1-5
CDR3: CAWSVQDSQPQHF

V: TRBV11-2
length: 14
J: TRBJ2-3
CDR3: CASSLGPFGDTQYF

V: TRBV6-1
length: 15
J: TRBJ2-3
CDR3: CASSVSGVGTDTQYF

V: TRBV7-2
length: 14
J: TRBJ2-5
CDR3: CASSPGLAGETQYF

V: TRBV5-5
length: 13
J: TRBJ1-6
CDR3: CASTGMHDSPLHF

V: TRBV6-6
length: 12
J: TRBJ2-7
CDR3: CASSYLTYEQYF

V: TRBV6-5
length: 13
J: TRBJ2-7
CDR3: CASSPDGLWEQYF

V: TRBV18
length: 15
J: TRBJ2-7
CDR3: CASSETGGALYEQYF

V: TRBV20-1
length: 11
J: TRBJ2-4
CDR3: CSANPVDIQYF

V: TRBV5-1
length: 15
J: TRBJ2-1
CDR3: CASNWGGDSYNEQFF

V: TRBV7-9
length: 15
J: TRBJ1-4
CDR3: CASSQGTASGEKLFF

V: TRBV2
length: 17
J: TRBJ2-2
CDR3: CASSDPRDRGNTGELFF

V: TRBV11-3
length: 16
J: TRBJ2-2
CDR3: CASSPGGLAGHGELFF

V: TRBV11-2
length: 14
J: TRBJ2-7
CDR3: CASSLGSGRYEQYF

V: TRBV4-1
length: 16
J: TRBJ1-2
CDR3: CASSLMPYGANYGYTF

V: TRBV18
length: 14
J: TRBJ1-1
CDR3: CASSKGQGPTEAFF

V: TRBV6-5
length: 13
J: TRBJ2-5
CDR3: CASSYGAILTQYF

V: TRBV18
length: 15
J: TRBJ1-2
CDR3: CASSPGAAVFYGYTF